This T cell receptor (beta chain) was captured by sequencing in a study of blood T cell repertoires in COVID-19. Study context: The analysed material was cDNA or gDNA that came from T cells, B-cell-depleted T cells, or PBMCs.

V dropped 5 bases and J dropped 2; count of bases not matched to a gene: 6. Germline loops: CDR1 SGHTA, CDR2 FQGNSA. There are 15 residues in the CDR3. Sequencing used immunoSEQ multiplex PCR; TCRdb keeps in-frame clones, though not all of them. The sample has under 450,000 clones, 88% seen once; the top ten hold roughly an eighth. V gene TRBV7-2 combines with J gene TRBJ2-7, with 10 nucleotides matching TRBD1. The sequenced sample consisted of peripheral blood. This clonotype was obtained from a woman aged 50 to 65 with COVID-19, enrolled during active disease. This CDR3 is CASSQGTGATYEQYF. The CDR3, as DNA: TGTGCCAGCAGCCAAGGGACAGGGGCCACCTACGAGCAGTACTTC. The entire variable domain, with the rest obtained from reference TRBV7-2 and TRBJ2-7, is as follows: GAGVSQSPSNKVTEKGKDVELRCDPISGHTALYWYRQSLGQGLEFLIYFQGNSAPDKSGLPSDRFSAERTGGSVSTLTIQRTQQEDSAVYLCASSQGTGATYEQYFGPGTRLTVT.